The 32 T cell receptor beta chains in this list originate from one sample, sequenced in a study of technical replicates of blood from a few donors. This table comes from immunoSEQ multiplex PCR, and its TCRdb copy is limited to in-frame clones, with some not included. The sample includes approximately 74,000 clones, 88% of them seen just once. Sequenced material: PBMCs. These receptors were taken from a human donor in good health. Some clones in this sample may be carry-over from other donors' samples.

The chain has TRBV7-9 and TRBJ2-1, with 8 bases lining up with TRBD2. Germline trimming cut 5 bases from V and 5 bases from J; bases unmatched to any gene: 2. Looked up from germline, CDR1 is SEHNR and CDR2 is FQNEAQ (reference sequence). The CDR3 is 13 amino acids. This CDR3 is CASSGTRDNEQFF. The DNA for the CDR3 is TGTGCCAGCAGCGGGACTAGAGACAATGAGCAGTTCTTC.

The chain couples TRBV7-2 to TRBJ2-1; TRBD2 agrees at 7 bases. J gave up 9 bases and V 8 bases, and 10 bases lay outside the gene matches. This CDR3 has 13 amino acids. Germline V gene data show CDR1 as SGHTA and CDR2 as FQGNSA. The DNA for the CDR3 is TGTGCCAGCCGAACCGGGGGGAAAAGTGAGCAGTTCTTC. Translated, it gives CASRTGGKSEQFF. Based on the CDR3 plus reference TRBV7-2 and TRBJ2-1, the full variable domain is GAGVSQSPSNKVTEKGKDVELRCDPISGHTALYWYRQSLGQGLEFLIYFQGNSAPDKSGLPSDRFSAERTGGSVSTLTIQRTQQEDSAVYLCASRTGGKSEQFFGPGTRLTVL.

The chain joins TRBV4-3 to TRBJ2-1, with TRBD2 as a possible D gene (5 bases). Per the germline V gene, CDR1 is LGHNA and CDR2 is YSLEER. V was pared by 1 base and J by 12 bases, with 10 bases between. The CDR3 runs 12 residues. CDR3 nucleotides: TGCGCCAGCAGCCAAGGCAGCCGGGGGCAGTTCTTC. Protein product: CASSQGSRGQFF.

The rearrangement joins TRBV2 to TRBJ2-3; 7 nucleotides match TRBD2. The CDR3 contains 14 residues. V trimming: 6 bases; J trimming: 0 bases; junction bases outside the gene matches: 3. Germline-derived CDR1 and CDR2 are SNHLY and FYNNEI. CDR3 sequence (DNA): TGTGCCAGCAGCGCGGGAGTGAGCACAGATACGCAGTATTTT. This translates into CASSAGVSTDTQYF.

V and J are TRBV9 and TRBJ2-5; D uncertain. Between the trimmed V and J ends, which lost 5 bases and 2 bases, there was a span of 7 bases. Germline V gene data show CDR1 as SGDLS and CDR2 as YYNGEE. The CDR3 contains 12 residues. CDR3 region: CASSSVQETQYF. CDR3 nucleotides: TGTGCCAGCAGTTCAGTTCAAGAGACCCAGTACTTC.

The V gene is TRBV7-8, the J gene TRBJ1-5; no reliable D call. Per germline, CDR1 SGHVS and CDR2 FQNEAQ. Trimming cost V 5 bases and J 0 bases, with 17 bases left between them. The CDR3 is 17 amino acids. CDR3 in amino acids: CASSPASAVNSNQPQHF. In nucleotides, the CDR3 is TGTGCCAGCAGCCCCGCATCGGCGGTCAATAGCAATCAGCCCCAGCATTTT.

The J gene is TRBJ2-6, the V gene TRBV7-3; 10 nucleotides agree with TRBD1. The CDR3 extends over 17 amino acids. After removal of 7 bases from V and 1 base from J, the junction contained 7 bases not matched to a gene. Germline V gene data show CDR1 as SGHTA and CDR2 as FQGTGA. CDR3 sequence reads: CASTGTGAMSGANVLTF. The DNA for the CDR3 is TGTGCCAGCACCGGGACAGGGGCGATGTCTGGGGCCAACGTCCTGACTTTC.

V gene TRBV15 combines with J gene TRBJ1-2; no definite D call. CDR3 length equals 12 residues. Germline CDR1 LNHNV, CDR2 YYDKDF (reference sequence). The V end lost 5 bases, the J end lost 2 bases, and 6 bases lay between the germline ends. This CDR3 reads CATSGSNYGYTF. Written as DNA, the CDR3 is TGTGCCACCAGCGGTAGCAACTATGGCTACACCTTC.

V gene TRBV7-2 combines with J gene TRBJ2-7; 12 bases map to TRBD2. The CDR3 length is 15 residues. With 7 bases clipped from V and 1 base from J, the junction kept 5 bases outside the gene matches. Looked up from germline, CDR1 is SGHTA and CDR2 is FQGNSA. CDR3: CASTSGLAGSYEQYF. DNA for the CDR3: TGTGCCAGCACCTCTGGACTAGCGGGATCCTACGAGCAGTACTTC.

The J gene is TRBJ1-3, the V gene TRBV11-2; no clear D. Trimming cost V 5 bases and J 0 bases, with 11 bases left between them. Germline V lookup: CDR1 SGHAT, CDR2 FQNNGV. CDR3 length: 15 residues. The CDR3 DNA reads as TGTGCCAGCAGCGAACACGTTGACTCTGGAAACACCATATATTTT. Translation gives CASSEHVDSGNTIYF.

The chain couples TRBV11-3 to TRBJ1-1, with TRBD1 identical over 7 bases. Germline V gives CDR1 SGHNT, CDR2 YENEEA. The CDR3 is 18 residues long. V dropped 5 bases and J dropped 2; count of bases not matched to a gene: 17. The CDR3 spells CASSPSDVYRGSNTEAFF. The CDR3 nucleotides read TGTGCCAGCAGCCCATCAGACGTGTACAGGGGCTCAAACACTGAAGCTTTCTTT.

The V and J genes are TRBV11-2 and TRBJ1-1; D gene ambiguous. The V end was cut by 1 base, the J end by 6 bases, with 12 bases between. Germline values: CDR1 SGHAT, CDR2 FQNNGV. CDR3 length: 14 residues. The CDR3 bases are TGTGCCAGCAGCTTAGGCCCGGGGATTGCTGAAGCTTTCTTT. Encoded protein: CASSLGPGIAEAFF.

The chain couples TRBV4-3 to TRBJ1-1; D gene unclear. V was clipped by 0 bases and J by 5 bases, with 7 bases between them. Germline-derived CDR1 and CDR2 are LGHNA and YSLEER. CDR3 length: 13 residues. In DNA, the CDR3 is TGCGCCAGCAGCCAAGATCAGGTAACTGAAGCTTTCTTT. Its translation: CASSQDQVTEAFF.

The chain employs TRBV11-2 and TRBJ2-1; 9 bases map to TRBD2. The junction had 6 bases not matched to a gene; V was cut back by 5 bases and J by 4 bases. CDR1 and CDR2 from the germline V gene are SGHAT and FQNNGV. The CDR3 runs 15 residues. CDR3 coding DNA: TGTGCCAGCAGCCATAGCGGGAGTCGATACAATGAGCAGTTCTTC. Translating it yields CASSHSGSRYNEQFF.

The rearrangement uses TRBV13 and TRBJ2-1; 12 bases are a match to TRBD2. Germline CDR1 reads PRHDT; CDR2 reads FYEKMQ (reference sequence). Trimming cost V 5 bases and J 6 bases; bases outside gene matches: 8. The CDR3 has 16 residues. The CDR3 region is CASSPTPSGGGNEQFF. Here the CDR3 DNA reads TGTGCCAGCAGCCCAACCCCTAGCGGGGGGGGCAATGAGCAGTTCTTC.

This chain uses TRBV19 with TRBJ2-2, with TRBD2 matching over 8 bases. J lost 4 bases, V lost 9 bases, and 13 bases had no gene match. CDR3 size: 16 residues. Per the germline V gene, CDR1 is LNHDA and CDR2 is SQIVND (reference sequence). CDR3 sequence reads: CASGAPTSVGTGELFF. In DNA, the CDR3 is TGTGCCAGCGGGGCCCCGACTAGCGTGGGCACCGGGGAGCTGTTTTTT.

The rearrangement links TRBV19 to TRBJ2-2; D might be TRBD1 (5 bases). The CDR3 is made up of 16 amino acids. Germline lookup yields CDR1 LNHDA and CDR2 SQIVND (reference sequence). Trimming took off 7 bases at V and 1 base at J, with 16 bases between the two ends. CDR3 sequence: CASIPRWTLNTGELFF. For the CDR3, the DNA is TGTGCCAGTATTCCCAGATGGACACTGAACACCGGGGAGCTGTTTTTT.

Note on this clone: The junction shows a germline mismatch at one end, possibly a read error. The chain has TRBV5-4 and TRBJ2-7; 10 nucleotides match TRBD1. Germline V CDR1 and CDR2: SGHNT, YYREEE (reference sequence). There are 12 residues in the CDR3. CDR3 bases: TGTGCCAGCAGCCTCGGGACAGGGGACGTAAACTTC. As protein: CASSLGTGDVNF.

The rearrangement uses TRBV5-1 and TRBJ2-5; 11 positions match TRBD2. Germline V gene data show CDR1 as SGHRS and CDR2 as YFSETQ. This CDR3 region has 15 residues. V lost 2 bases and J lost 4; bases outside the gene matches: 4. CDR3 coding DNA: TGCGCCAGCAGCTTTAGCGGGGGGGCTCGAGAGACCCAGTACTTC. Encoded protein: CASSFSGGARETQYF. Based on the CDR3 plus reference TRBV5-1 and TRBJ2-5, the full variable domain is KAGVTQTPRYLIKTRGQQVTLSCSPISGHRSVSWYQQTPGQGLQFLFEYFSETQRNKGNFPGRFSGRQFSNSRSEMNVSTLELGDSALYLCASSFSGGARETQYFGPGTRLLVL.

The count of this clone is one. The chain employs TRBV5-1 and TRBJ1-2; TRBD1 agrees at 10 bases. The ends lost 2 bases at V and 6 bases at J; junction bases unmatched: 4. This CDR3 has 14 amino acids. Germline V gene sequence: CDR1 SGHRS, CDR2 YFSETQ. CDR3 in DNA: TGCGCCAGCAGCTTCCGGGACAGGGGAGATGGCTACACCTTC. As protein: CASSFRDRGDGYTF.

This sequence joins TRBV5-1 and TRBJ2-7, with 13 nucleotides matching TRBD2. Germline V gene lookup returns CDR1 SGHRS and CDR2 YFSETQ. V trimming: 4 bases; J trimming: 7 bases; junction bases outside the gene matches: 2. The CDR3 has 13 residues. The DNA of the CDR3 is TGCGCCAGCAGCCCGGGACTAGCGGGGGAGCAGTACTTC. Amino acids: CASSPGLAGEQYF.

This chain links TRBV29-1 with TRBJ2-7; 7 bases agree with TRBD1. The CDR3 contains 13 residues. Germline CDR1 and CDR2: SQVTM and ANQGSEA. V was pared by 1 base and J by 3 bases, with 3 bases of the junction left unmatched. The CDR3 DNA is TGCAGCGTTGAAGGGTCAGGGGGCTACGAGCAGTACTTC. Its translation is CSVEGSGGYEQYF.

The chain has TRBV6-1 and TRBJ1-5, with D unclear. The CDR3 runs to 14 residues. The germline V and J ends were trimmed by 5 bases and 0 bases, with 8 bases remaining between them. CDR1 is MNHNS, CDR2 SASEGT, per germline. The CDR3 coding sequence is TGTGCCAGCAGTCTACGATATAGCAATCAGCCCCAGCATTTT. It yields the protein CASSLRYSNQPQHF.

The gene calls are TRBV6-1 and TRBJ1-3, with 9 bases lining up with TRBD1. The CDR3 is 14 residues long. Trimming took 8 bases from V and 4 from J; bases not matched to a gene: 6. The V gene's germline CDR1 is MNHNS and CDR2 SASEGT. CDR3 DNA sequence: TGTGCCAGCGTGGGACAGGGTTGGGGAAACACCATATATTTT. Its protein is CASVGQGWGNTIYF.

This chain links TRBV19 with TRBJ2-3, with TRBD1 matching over 11 bases. Germline lookup yields CDR1 LNHDA and CDR2 SQIVND (reference sequence). This CDR3 has 16 amino acids. With 7 bases clipped from V and 4 bases from J, the junction kept 10 bases outside the gene matches. The CDR3 loop reads CASTRGLGQGADTQYF. CDR3 nucleotide sequence: TGTGCCAGTACCCGAGGGTTGGGACAGGGGGCAGATACGCAGTATTTT.

The chain has TRBV25-1 and TRBJ2-3; TRBD2 aligns across 14 bases. Trimming at V came to 7 bases and at J to 7 bases, leaving 4 bases not matched to a gene. The CDR3 spans 14 residues. Per germline, CDR1 MGHDK and CDR2 SYGVNS. CDR3 residues: CASMGTSGGNTQYF. CDR3 DNA: TGTGCCAGCATGGGGACTAGCGGGGGAAATACGCAGTATTTT. The full variable domain, in which reference TRBV25-1 and TRBJ2-3 provide the parts outside the CDR3, is EADIYQTPRYLVIGTGKKITLECSQTMGHDKMYWYQQDPGMELHLIHYSYGVNSTEKGDLSSESTVSRIRTEHFPLTLESARPSHTSQYLCASMGTSGGNTQYFGPGTRLTVL.

The chain uses TRBV13 and TRBJ2-1; 13 bases are shared with TRBD2. V trimming: 5 bases; J trimming: 8 bases; junction bases outside the gene matches: 12. CDR1 and CDR2 (germline): PRHDT, FYEKMQ (reference sequence). The length of the CDR3 is 17 residues. CDR3 sequence (DNA): TGTGCCAGCAGCCCCATCGGACTAGCGGGAGTGTTGGATGAGCAGTTCTTC. Its protein product is CASSPIGLAGVLDEQFF.

The chain links TRBV7-8 to TRBJ2-2, with D tentatively TRBD1 (7 bases). The V and J ends lost 1 base and 4 bases respectively, with 19 bases between them. The CDR3 covers 18 residues. The germline CDR1 and CDR2 sequences are SGHVS and FQNEAQ. The chain's CDR3 is CASSLEGAGFLFTGELFF. In DNA form, the CDR3 reads TGTGCCAGCAGCTTAGAGGGGGCGGGATTCCTGTTCACCGGGGAGCTGTTTTTT.

V is TRBV18 and J is TRBJ1-2; 7 bases are shared with TRBD1. Trimming took 2 bases from V and 4 from J; bases not matched to a gene: 7. The CDR3 has 15 amino acids. Germline CDR1 and CDR2: KGHSH and LQKENI. The CDR3 here is CASSPGGGRFYGYTF. CDR3 nucleotide sequence: TGTGCCAGCTCACCAGGAGGGGGCCGATTCTATGGCTACACCTTC. Full variable domain (missing parts from reference TRBV18 and TRBJ1-2): NAGVMQNPRHLVRRRGQEARLRCSPMKGHSHVYWYRQLPEEGLKFMVYLQKENIIDESGMPKERFSAEFPKEGPSILRIQQVVRGDSAAYFCASSPGGGRFYGYTFGSGTRLTVV.

The V and J genes are TRBV21-1 and TRBJ2-2; the table's TRBD1 call for D was not verified on the DNA. TRBV21-1 is a known pseudogene. CDR3 length equals 20 residues. CDR3 nucleotide sequence: TGTGCCAGCAGCGGACAGAGGGACAGGGATCTTCCTTTGGACACCGGGGAGCTGTTTTTT. Encoded protein: CASSGQRDRDLPLDTGELFF.

The chain couples TRBV5-3 to TRBJ1-2; 8 positions agree with TRBD1. TRBV5-3 is recorded as an ORF, its role being uncertain. The V gene end was trimmed by 4 bases and the J gene end by 4 bases; junction bases not matched to a gene: 6. The CDR3 spans 14 residues. The CDR3 loop is CARSKTGALYGYTF. The CDR3 region has the DNA TGTGCCAGAAGCAAGACAGGGGCTCTCTATGGCTACACCTTC.

The chain is built from TRBV5-1 and TRBJ2-2; 7 nucleotides agree with TRBD1. The CDR3 runs to 14 residues. Germline V lookup: CDR1 SGHRS, CDR2 YFSETQ. Losses at the gene ends were 3 bases for V and 5 bases for J; bases not matched to a gene: 4. The chain's CDR3 is CASSSSTGTGELFF. As DNA, the CDR3 is TGCGCCAGCAGCTCCTCGACAGGGACCGGGGAGCTGTTTTTT.